One and the same sample provided the 14 T cell receptor beta chains below, sequenced in a study of T cells after posttransplantation cyclophosphamide. Profiled with immunoSEQ multiplex PCR; TCRdb holds only in-frame clones, not every one. The sample has 40,000 to 45,000 clones, none seen only once; the top ten hold less than 2.5%. The sample comprised PBMCs. The receptor source for this set is a man aged 35 to 55 in good health, CMV-negative, and a related stem cell transplant donor.

This clone was seen ten or more times. CDR3 sequence: CASSFSTDTQYF. Here the CDR3 DNA reads TGTGCCAGCAGCTTCTCCACAGATACGCAGTATTTT. V usage is TRBV5-6 and J usage is TRBJ2-3; D remains unclear. Trimming pared 2 bases from V and 2 bases from J, leaving 3 bases between. This CDR3 spans 12 amino acids. Germline-derived CDR1 and CDR2 are SGHDT and YYEEEE.

The genes are TRBV25-1 and TRBJ1-2; TRBD1 agrees at 8 bases. The CDR3 runs 15 residues. V trimming: 2 bases; J trimming: 4 bases; junction bases outside the gene matches: 6. CDR1 is MGHDK and CDR2 is SYGVNS in the germline V gene. CDR3 sequence: CASSEPDRGSYGYTF. CDR3 nucleotide sequence: TGTGCCAGCAGTGAACCCGACAGGGGTTCCTATGGCTACACCTTC.

This clone has a count of ten or more. This chain uses TRBV18 with TRBJ2-7; TRBD1 aligns across 8 bases. Per germline, CDR1 KGHSH and CDR2 LQKENI. This CDR3 is 15 amino acids long. V lost 3 bases to trimming and J lost 6 bases; unmatched junction nucleotides: 10. CDR3 in DNA: TGTGCCAGCTCACCTGCTGCACAGGGGGTCGGCGAGCAGTACGTC. Protein product: CASSPAAQGVGEQYV.

This clone appeared many times. The chain couples TRBV27 to TRBJ1-5, with D possibly matching TRBD1 (6 bases). Germline values: CDR1 MNHEY, CDR2 SMNVEV (reference sequence). Between the trimmed V and J ends, which lost 6 bases and 0 bases, there was a span of 12 bases. This CDR3 region has 15 residues. The CDR3 region has the DNA TGTGCCAGCAGCAAGACAGGAAGTAGCAATCAGCCCCAGCATTTT. It translates to CASSKTGSSNQPQHF.

This clone showed up many times. The chain has TRBV11-2 and TRBJ1-6; no firm D call. The V end lost 0 bases, the J end lost 4 bases, and 19 bases lay between the germline ends. This CDR3 is built from 19 residues. Per the germline V gene, CDR1 is SGHAT and CDR2 is FQNNGV. As DNA, the CDR3 is TGTGCCAGCAGCTTAGAAGTGGTAGGAGCCCCTAGGTATAATTCACCCCTCCACTTT. Its protein is CASSLEVVGAPRYNSPLHF. The full variable domain, with the rest looked up from reference TRBV11-2 and TRBJ1-6, is EAGVAQSPRYKIIEKRQSVAFWCNPISGHATLYWYQQILGQGPKLLIQFQNNGVVDDSQLPKDRFSAERLKGVDSTLKIQPAKLEDSAVYLCASSLEVVGAPRYNSPLHFGNGTRLTVT.

This clone occurred many times. Other DNA variants within this sample encode the same CDR3. The chain combines TRBV19 with TRBJ2-3; 12 bases agree with TRBD2. The V gene's germline CDR1 is LNHDA and CDR2 SQIVND (reference sequence). The CDR3 is made up of 16 amino acids. V lost 3 bases and J lost 4; bases outside the gene matches: 5. CDR3 DNA: TGTGCCAGTAGTATTAGGCTAGCGGGAGGGCCAGATACGCAGTATTTT. This gives the protein CASSIRLAGGPDTQYF.

There are a few counts of this clone. This rearrangement joins TRBV2 to TRBJ1-4; a weak D match, TRBD1 (6 bases). The CDR3 runs 15 residues. V dropped 4 bases and J dropped 7 bases, with 16 bases sitting between them. Germline V gene data show CDR1 as SNHLY and CDR2 as FYNNEI. This chain's CDR3 is CASSVQGLSGEKLFF. The CDR3 DNA reads TGTGCCAGCAGTGTACAGGGTTTGTCGGGTGAAAAACTGTTTTTT.

The V and J genes are TRBV5-4 and TRBJ2-5, with D possibly TRBD1 on 5 matching bases. Trimming cost V 0 bases and J 4 bases, with 10 bases left between them. The CDR3 runs 14 residues. Germline V gene lookup returns CDR1 SGHNT and CDR2 YYREEE (reference sequence). CDR3 coding DNA: TGTGCCAGCAGCTTGGCCAGGGAAGTAGAGACCCAGTACTTC. Protein sequence: CASSLAREVETQYF.

This clone occurred many times. The chain couples TRBV11-1 to TRBJ1-1, with 9 nucleotides matching TRBD1. CDR3 size: 14 residues. Germline V gives CDR1 SGHAT, CDR2 FQDESV (reference sequence). V shed 5 bases, J shed 5 bases, and the junction held 6 bases outside the gene matches. The CDR3 region has the DNA TGTGCCAGCAGCCCGACAGGGGGTTGGACTGAAGCTTTCTTT. Amino acids: CASSPTGGWTEAFF.

This clone was counted between two and nine times. The rearrangement links TRBV11-3 to TRBJ2-5; D is possibly TRBD2 (6 bases). The DNA end is a closer match to TRBJ2-7, so the J assignment may be wrong. There are 12 residues in the CDR3. In germline, CDR1 is SGHNT, CDR2 YENEEA. CDR3 sequence (DNA): TGTGCCAGCAGCTTAGCGGGAGCCGAGCAGTACTTC. This sequence encodes CASSLAGAEQYF.

This clone was counted at least ten times. The V gene is TRBV9, the J gene TRBJ2-1, with 12 bases lining up with TRBD2. The junction had 1 base not matched to a gene; V was cut back by 0 bases and J by 6 bases. This CDR3 is built from 15 residues. Germline-derived CDR1 and CDR2 are SGDLS and YYNGEE. The CDR3 loop is CASSVASGGANEQFF. The CDR3 DNA reads TGTGCCAGCAGCGTAGCTAGCGGGGGGGCCAATGAGCAGTTCTTC.

This clone was observed at least ten times. This chain uses TRBV2 with TRBJ2-7; TRBD1 aligns across 9 bases. The J segment lost 1 base and the V segment lost 6 bases, leaving 4 bases of the junction unmatched. The CDR3 contains 14 residues. CDR1 is SNHLY and CDR2 is FYNNEI in the germline V gene. For the CDR3, the DNA is TGTGCCAGCAGGGCCGGGACAGGGTCCTACGAGCAGTACTTC. Protein sequence: CASRAGTGSYEQYF.

This clone occurred many times. J is TRBJ2-1 and V is TRBV9; 9 bases align to TRBD2. CDR3 length: 15 amino acids. The V and J ends lost 4 bases and 6 bases, in that order; junction bases with no gene match: 8. Germline V gives CDR1 SGDLS, CDR2 YYNGEE. DNA for the CDR3: TGTGCCAGCAGCTCAACCGGGACTAGCTCCAATGAGCAGTTCTTC. Amino acid sequence: CASSSTGTSSNEQFF.

The sample holds many counts of this clone. This chain links TRBV5-5 with TRBJ2-7; 8 bases fit TRBD1. Germline V gene sequence: CDR1 SGHKS, CDR2 YYEKEE (reference sequence). Losses at the gene ends were 0 bases for V and 3 bases for J; bases not matched to a gene: 2. The CDR3 runs 14 residues. This CDR3 is CASSLGQGFYEQYV. The CDR3 region has the DNA TGTGCCAGCAGCTTGGGACAGGGGTTCTACGAGCAGTACGTC.